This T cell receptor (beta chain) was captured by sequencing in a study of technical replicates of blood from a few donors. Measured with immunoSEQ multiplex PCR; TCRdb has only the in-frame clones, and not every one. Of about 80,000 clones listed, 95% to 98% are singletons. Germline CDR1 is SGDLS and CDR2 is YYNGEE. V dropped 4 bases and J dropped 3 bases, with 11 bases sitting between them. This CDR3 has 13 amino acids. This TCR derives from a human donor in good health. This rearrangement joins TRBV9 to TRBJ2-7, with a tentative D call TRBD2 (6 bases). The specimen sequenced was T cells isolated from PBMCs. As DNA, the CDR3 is TGTGCCAGCAGCACGGGACTCTTCTACGAGCAGTACTTC. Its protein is CASSTGLFYEQYF.